What follows describes a single T cell receptor (beta chain). This entry comes from a study of blood T cell repertoires in COVID-19. Study context: T cells, B-cell-depleted T cells, or PBMCs provided the cDNA or gDNA that served as material.

V lost 3 bases and J 2 bases, leaving 10 bases between the germline ends. The germline V gene has CDR1 MNHEY and CDR2 SVGEGT. This CDR3 has 14 residues. The table came from immunoSEQ multiplex PCR; TCRdb's copy has only in-frame clones and leaves some out. The data contain about 140,000 clones, around 83% of them singletons. The sample taken for sequencing was peripheral blood. This chain links TRBV6-2 or TRBV6-3 with TRBJ1-2, with D perhaps TRBD1 (6 bases). The TCR comes from a woman aged 80 or over with acute or convalescent COVID-19. In DNA form, the CDR3 reads TGTGCCAGCAGTTATCGACAGGTCAACTATGGCTACACCTTC. This translates into CASSYRQVNYGYTF.